Shown below are 20 T cell receptor beta chains from a single sample sequenced in a study of regulatory T cells in long-lasting Graves disease. Assembly of TCR beta libraries relied on iRepertoire HTBI primers together with Arm-PCR of CDR3 regions. MiXCR was run by TCRdb on the multiplex PCR reads, yielding one entry per CDR3 protein. Of hundreds of thousands of distinct CDR3 sequences listed, roughly 20% were seen once; the top ten hold approximately 7.8%. The time point: persistent/refractory GD, antithyroid drugs over 5 years with positive TRAb. The TCR library was made from RNA that had been extracted from PBMCs in TRIzol. Source: peripheral blood mononuclear cells (PBMCs), taken when the disease was refractory, from a patient treated with antithyroid drugs. The receptors shown here come from a female donor with Graves disease.

This clonotype was found a few times. The chain links TRBV6-1 to TRBJ2-3; possibly TRBD1 for D (5 bases). CDR1 and CDR2 from the germline V gene are MNHNS and SASEGT. CDR3 length: 13 amino acids. V was trimmed by 6 bases and J by 2 bases, leaving 9 bases between them. As DNA, the CDR3 is TGTGCCAGCAGATCGACAGTCACAGATACGCAGTATTTT. The encoded protein is CASRSTVTDTQYF.

Many counts were recorded for this clonotype. The chain joins TRBV2 to TRBJ2-7, with D possibly TRBD2 on 6 matching bases. The CDR3 contains 14 residues. Per the germline V gene, CDR1 is SNHLY and CDR2 is FYNNEI. The V gene lost 6 bases and the J gene lost 3 bases, with 15 bases spanning the gap. The CDR3 sequence: CASSGGGGGYEQYF. CDR3 coding DNA: TGTGCCAGCAGCGGGGGTGGGGGAGGCTACGAGCAGTACTTC.

This clonotype was counted at least ten times. This sequence joins TRBV7-9 and TRBJ2-7, with 8 bases fitting TRBD1. V was clipped by 5 bases and J by 0 bases; unmatched bases: 12. Per the germline V gene, CDR1 is SEHNR and CDR2 is FQNEAQ (reference sequence). This CDR3 has 17 residues. CDR3 region: CASSHSRDRPSSYEQYF. CDR3 in DNA: TGTGCCAGCAGCCACTCCCGGGACAGGCCGAGCTCCTACGAGCAGTACTTC.

The genes are TRBV27 and TRBJ2-5; D gene ambiguous. Between the trimmed V and J ends, which lost 4 bases and 0 bases, there was a span of 6 bases. CDR1 MNHEY and CDR2 SMNVEV come from the germline V gene (reference sequence). This CDR3 spans 13 amino acids. The CDR3 loop is CASSWGYQETQYF. The CDR3 nucleotides are TGTGCCAGCAGTTGGGGATACCAAGAGACCCAGTACTTC.

This clonotype was seen at least ten times. This chain uses TRBV28 with TRBJ2-5; TRBD1 matches 10 bases. Germline loops: CDR1 MDHEN, CDR2 SYDVKM. The ends lost 5 bases at V and 5 bases at J; junction bases unmatched: 8. The CDR3 loop spans 15 amino acids. The CDR3 loop is CASSLGQGGHETQYF. The CDR3 coding sequence is TGTGCCAGCAGTCTAGGACAGGGGGGGCACGAGACCCAGTACTTC.

This clonotype came up many times. The V gene is TRBV28, the J gene TRBJ1-5; possible D gene TRBD1, 5 bases. The V and J ends lost 3 bases and 5 bases respectively, with 14 bases between them. Germline V gives CDR1 MDHEN, CDR2 SYDVKM. The CDR3 is 15 residues long. In DNA form, the CDR3 reads TGTGCCAGCAGTTTTAATCCCAGGACACATCAGCCCCAGCATTTT. This gives the protein CASSFNPRTHQPQHF. The entire variable domain, with the rest obtained from reference TRBV28 and TRBJ1-5, is as follows: DVKVTQSSRYLVKRTGEKVFLECVQDMDHENMFWYRQDPGLGLRLIYFSYDVKMKEKGDIPEGYSVSREKKERFSLILESASTNQTSMYLCASSFNPRTHQPQHFGDGTRLSIL.

This clonotype was seen only a few times. The J gene is TRBJ2-2, the V gene TRBV5-1; TRBD1 agrees at 9 bases. Germline values: CDR1 SGHRS, CDR2 YFSETQ. After removal of 6 bases from V and 1 base from J, the junction contained 1 base not matched to a gene. The CDR3 covers 14 residues. CDR3 amino acids: CASNRGQNTGELFF. The CDR3 DNA sequence: TGCGCCAGCAACAGGGGGCAGAACACCGGGGAGCTGTTTTTT. The variable domain in full, with the rest retrieved from reference TRBV5-1 and TRBJ2-2, is KAGVTQTPRYLIKTRGQQVTLSCSPISGHRSVSWYQQTPGQGLQFLFEYFSETQRNKGNFPGRFSGRQFSNSRSEMNVSTLELGDSALYLCASNRGQNTGELFFGEGSRLTVL.

This clonotype came up many times. The rearrangement uses TRBV6-1 and TRBJ1-1; TRBD1 might be the D (6 bases). The CDR3 totals 14 residues. Between the trimmed V and J ends, which lost 6 bases and 1 base, there was a span of 12 bases. Germline loops: CDR1 MNHNS, CDR2 SASEGT. CDR3 in amino acids: CASRAGARNTEAFF. Written as DNA, the CDR3 is TGTGCCAGCAGGGCGGGGGCCCGGAACACTGAAGCTTTCTTT.

This clonotype was recorded many times. The chain links TRBV6-1 to TRBJ2-7; D not certain. Germline CDR1 is MNHNS and CDR2 is SASEGT. The CDR3 has 13 residues. Trimming stripped 6 bases from V and 1 base from J, with 10 bases between. The CDR3 sequence: CASRFSGSYEQYF. CDR3 nucleotide sequence: TGTGCCAGCAGGTTTAGTGGGTCCTACGAGCAGTACTTC.

This clonotype was observed many times. The chain recombines TRBV2 with TRBJ2-7; 10 bases agree with TRBD1. Germline V gene data show CDR1 as SNHLY and CDR2 as FYNNEI. V shed 4 bases and J 4 bases; nucleotides not matched to a gene: 4. This CDR3 has 14 amino acids. CDR3 sequence reads: CASSVDRGSYEQYF. Here the CDR3 DNA reads TGTGCCAGCAGTGTGGACAGGGGGTCTTACGAGCAGTACTTC.

This clonotype appeared a few times. V and J are TRBV15 and TRBJ1-5; D call uncertain. The CDR3 runs to 14 residues. V dropped 5 bases and J dropped 7 bases, with 15 bases sitting between them. The germline CDR1 and CDR2 sequences are LNHNV and YYDKDF (reference sequence). The CDR3 is CATSRRADGQPQHF. The CDR3 DNA is TGTGCCACCAGCCGCCGCGCGGACGGGCAGCCCCAGCATTTT.

This clonotype was detected a few times. The V gene is TRBV20-1, the J gene TRBJ2-5, with 13 bases that match TRBD2. Unmatched junction bases numbered 9, after V lost 6 bases and J lost 5 bases. This CDR3 is built from 15 residues. CDR1 and CDR2 from the germline V gene are DFQATT and SNEGSKA (reference sequence). For the CDR3, the DNA is TGCAGTGCGACCCGGACTAGCGGGAGTCTGGAGACCCAGTACTTC. Protein sequence: CSATRTSGSLETQYF.

The chain couples TRBV7-2 to TRBJ2-7, with TRBD2 matching over 11 bases. Per germline, CDR1 SGHTA and CDR2 FQGNSA. V was pared by 1 base and J by 3 bases, with 8 bases of the junction left unmatched. The CDR3 contains 17 residues. The CDR3 nucleotides are TGTGCCAGCAGCTTAGTGTCCGGGACTAGCGGATACTACGAGCAGTACTTC. Encoded protein: CASSLVSGTSGYYEQYF.

Only a few counts were recorded for this clonotype. The chain links TRBV6-1 to TRBJ1-5; 9 bases line up with TRBD1. J gave up 3 bases and V 2 bases, and 5 bases lay outside the gene matches. Germline V gives CDR1 MNHNS, CDR2 SASEGT. The CDR3 sequence is 16 residues long. CDR3 in amino acids: CASSENYRGHNQPQHF. In nucleotides, the CDR3 is TGTGCCAGCAGTGAAAATTACAGGGGGCACAATCAGCCCCAGCATTTT.

This clonotype was observed a handful of times. The chain employs TRBV7-2 and TRBJ2-7, with a weak D call TRBD2 (5 bases). Trimming cost V 0 bases and J 0 bases, with 12 bases left between them. The CDR3 loop spans 16 amino acids. Germline-derived CDR1 and CDR2 are SGHTA and FQGNSA. The CDR3 spells CASSLASAGSSYEQYF. DNA of the CDR3: TGTGCCAGCAGCTTAGCTTCTGCGGGTAGCTCCTACGAGCAGTACTTC.

Written as DNA, the CDR3 is TGTGCCAGCAGCGCGGATTGGGGATTCACCGGGGAGCTGTTTTTT. This encodes CASSADWGFTGELFF. The rearrangement uses TRBV9 and TRBJ2-2; D remains ambiguous. This CDR3 region has 15 residues. Trimming removed 3 bases at V and 4 bases at J, with 13 bases between. From germline, CDR1 is SGDLS and CDR2 YYNGEE.

At least ten counts were recorded for this clonotype. This sequence joins TRBV6-1 and TRBJ2-7; 9 bases match TRBD1. This CDR3 is 13 amino acids long. Trimming removed 6 bases from V and 6 bases from J; junction bases left unmatched: 6. Germline V gives CDR1 MNHNS, CDR2 SASEGT. The DNA for the CDR3 is TGTGCCAGCAGCAGACAGGGGGAGGGCGAGCAGTACTTC. Amino acids: CASSRQGEGEQYF.

With regard to this clonotype: This sequence may be a read error, since a much larger clone differs from it by one base. This sequence joins TRBV2 and TRBJ1-6, with TRBD1 identical over 9 bases. Looked up from germline, CDR1 is SNHLY and CDR2 is FYNNEI. This CDR3 has 14 amino acids. CDR3 DNA sequence: TGTGTCAGCAGTGAGGACAGGGGAGATTCACCCCTCCACTTT. Amino acid sequence: CVSSEDRGDSPLHF.

This clonotype was counted at least ten times. This rearrangement joins TRBV6-5 to TRBJ1-1; no definite D call. Germline V gives CDR1 MNHEY, CDR2 SVGAGI. The ends were cut back, 2 bases at V and 1 base at J, with 5 bases in the middle. The CDR3 is 13 residues long. The DNA for the CDR3 is TGTGCCAGCAGTTACCTCCCGAACACTGAAGCTTTCTTT. Its protein is CASSYLPNTEAFF.

This clonotype has ten or more counts. The V gene is TRBV28, the J gene TRBJ1-2; a possible D gene is TRBD1 (5 bases). From germline, CDR1 is MDHEN and CDR2 SYDVKM. This CDR3 is 14 amino acids long. Trimming pared 6 bases from V and 4 bases from J, leaving 15 bases between. CDR3 sequence: CASRGMGEFYGYTF. CDR3 DNA: TGTGCCAGCAGGGGGATGGGGGAGTTCTATGGCTACACCTTC.